The entry below gives a single T cell receptor (beta chain) sequence along with its context. Its antigen is not identified. V was trimmed by 4 bases and J by 4 bases, leaving 8 bases between them. Germline CDR1 SGHRS, CDR2 YFSETQ. The CDR3 runs 13 residues. The data originate from a study of cytomegalovirus exposure and HLA in healthy donors. Study-wide points: It emerged from a later analysis that several of the most significant clusters appeared to be linked to common viral pathogens. Some V segments (TRBV6-2 and TRBV6-3 among them) were excluded as indistinguishable.

PCR amplification relied on 60 Vbeta primers (plus 13 Jbeta primers). Profiled with immunoSEQ multiplex PCR; TCRdb holds only in-frame clones, not every one. The repertoire holds about 110,000 clones, about 74% seen once, with over 4% in the top ten. The specimen was PBMCs. The rearrangement uses TRBV5-1 and TRBJ2-2, with D possibly being TRBD2 (6 bases). The sequence derives from a female donor in good health and CMV-seropositive. The CDR3 DNA follows: TGCGCCAGCAGCCCGGAGGGCACCGGGGAGCTGTTTTTT. Its protein is CASSPEGTGELFF.